The subject of this entry is one TCR beta chain. The antigen is not known. Combining a sample-barcoded 5' primer with a J-beta primer mix, a second PCR ran for roughly 7 to 12 cycles. TCRdb reprocessed the 5' RACE reads with MiXCR, giving one entry per CDR3 protein. The profile covers hundreds of thousands of distinct CDR3 sequences, with roughly 20% appearing a single time and roughly 22% taken by the ten largest. This entry belongs to a study of blood T cells in healthy people across ages. Trimming removed 1 base at V and 0 bases at J, with 13 bases between. The CDR3 length is 17 residues. Germline V gene lookup returns CDR1 SGHRS and CDR2 YFSETQ. Donors ranged from about 6 to 90 years old and were healthy Caucasians in Russia. General study findings and limits: CMV status of donors was unknown, possibly confounding expanded clonotype changes.

The clonotype was recovered from a man aged 70-80 years in good health. Sequencing used blood. This rearrangement joins TRBV5-1 to TRBJ1-4; D remains unclear. The CDR3 nucleotides read TGCGCCAGCAGCTTGTTGACGATGGACTCAACTAATGAAAAACTGTTTTTT. This translates into CASSLLTMDSTNEKLFF. Variable domain in full (rest from reference TRBV5-1 and TRBJ1-4): KAGVTQTPRYLIKTRGQQVTLSCSPISGHRSVSWYQQTPGQGLQFLFEYFSETQRNKGNFPGRFSGRQFSNSRSEMNVSTLELGDSALYLCASSLLTMDSTNEKLFFGSGTQLSVL.